These 20 T cell receptor beta chains share one sample of origin, sequenced in a study of T cells after yellow fever vaccination. TCRdb processed the 5' RACE reads anew with MiXCR; each CDR3 protein has one entry. The sample yields some 260,000 distinct CDR3 sequences, roughly 5% seen once. The material sequenced was CD4+ T cells sorted from PBMCs, taken on the day of the yellow fever booster vaccination. The source is a man younger than 35 who received the YFV17D yellow fever vaccine.

There are many counts of this clonotype. This chain uses TRBV12-3 or TRBV12-4 with TRBJ2-6; a weak D match, TRBD1 (6 bases). This CDR3 has 16 amino acids. Trimming left V 5 bases short and J 0 bases short, with 11 bases between. The CDR3 region is CASSTGQISGANVLTF. The CDR3 bases are TGTGCCAGCAGTACCGGACAGATCTCTGGGGCCAACGTCCTGACTTTC.

A few counts support this clonotype. This chain connects TRBV7-3 to TRBJ2-2; 11 bases map to TRBD2. The V gene's germline CDR1 is SGHTA and CDR2 FQGTGA. The ends lost 2 bases at V and 1 base at J; junction bases unmatched: 9. The CDR3 covers 19 residues. The DNA of the CDR3 is TGTGCCAGCAGCTTAGTTTCTAGCGGGGGGTCTCTGAACACCGGGGAGCTGTTTTTT. Protein sequence: CASSLVSSGGSLNTGELFF.

In its sample, this clonotype was seen a few times. V and J are TRBV3-1 and TRBJ1-4; tentative D call: TRBD1 (5 bases). Germline CDR1 is LGHDT and CDR2 is YNNKEL (reference sequence). The CDR3 is 14 residues long. V lost 2 bases to trimming and J lost 5 bases, with 9 bases between them. Written as DNA, the CDR3 is TGTGCCAGCAGCCAAAGGGCAGGGAATGAAAAACTGTTTTTT. Its protein product is CASSQRAGNEKLFF.

Many counts were recorded for this clonotype. The CDR3 DNA is TGTGCCAGCAGTTTATACCCAGGTACCACTGAAGCTTTCTTT. Translation gives CASSLYPGTTEAFF. This chain connects TRBV12-3 or TRBV12-4 to TRBJ1-1, with D unclear. This CDR3 is 14 amino acids long. With 2 bases removed from V and 4 bases from J, the gap between germline ends came to 11 bases.

This clonotype has more than one count but fewer than ten. This rearrangement joins TRBV7-2 to TRBJ2-1; D is undetermined. Trimming left V 3 bases short and J 7 bases short, with 7 bases between. Germline lookup yields CDR1 SGHTA and CDR2 FQGNSA. This CDR3 is 12 amino acids long. This CDR3 reads CASSFPSNEQFF. The CDR3 DNA is TGTGCCAGCAGCTTCCCCAGTAATGAGCAGTTCTTC.

The CDR3 DNA reads as TGCGCCAGCAGCTTGGACCCGGGAACGGATACGCAGTATTTT. This encodes CASSLDPGTDTQYF. The V gene is TRBV5-1, the J gene TRBJ2-3; possible D gene TRBD2, 5 bases. Germline assignment: CDR1 SGHRS and CDR2 YFSETQ. The CDR3 extends over 14 amino acids. The ends were cut back, 0 bases at V and 6 bases at J, with 11 bases in the middle.

The chain recombines TRBV18 with TRBJ2-7; 9 bases line up with TRBD1. The J segment lost 4 bases and the V segment lost 2 bases, leaving 6 bases of the junction unmatched. CDR1 and CDR2 from the germline V gene are KGHSH and LQKENI. This CDR3 has 15 amino acids. The CDR3 sequence is CASSPGTGTIYEQYV. As DNA, the CDR3 is TGTGCCAGCTCACCAGGGACAGGGACGATTTACGAGCAGTACGTC.

The sample holds a few counts of this clonotype. The genes are TRBV6-5 and TRBJ1-2; 7 nucleotides agree with TRBD1. With 5 bases clipped from V and 8 bases from J, the junction kept 11 bases outside the gene matches. The CDR3 extends over 14 amino acids. CDR1 is MNHEY, CDR2 SVGAGI, per germline. CDR3 in amino acids: CASSTGAGNSGYTF. CDR3 sequence (DNA): TGTGCCAGCAGTACAGGGGCAGGGAATAGCGGCTACACCTTC.

J is TRBJ1-1 and V is TRBV9, with no clear D. This CDR3 comprises 14 residues. The germline V gene has CDR1 SGDLS and CDR2 YYNGEE. With 3 bases removed from V and 6 bases from J, the gap between germline ends came to 15 bases. Written as DNA, the CDR3 is TGTGCCAGCAGCGACGGGCCCAGAGAAGCTGAAGCTTTCTTT. This encodes CASSDGPREAEAFF. Combining the CDR3 with reference TRBV9 and TRBJ1-1 gives the whole variable domain DSGVTQTPKHLITATGQRVTLRCSPRSGDLSVYWYQQSLDQGLQFLIQYYNGEERAKGNILERFSAQQFPDLHSELNLSSLELGDSALYFCASSDGPREAEAFFGQGTRLTVV.

This clonotype was observed a few times. The chain couples TRBV7-2 to TRBJ1-5; D uncertain. V lost 4 bases, J lost 3 bases, and 10 bases lay in between. CDR3 length equals 14 residues. The germline CDR1 and CDR2 sequences are SGHTA and FQGNSA. The CDR3 sequence: CASSSPGYNQPQHF. CDR3 coding DNA: TGTGCCAGCAGCTCCCCCGGGTACAATCAGCCCCAGCATTTT.

At least ten counts were recorded for this clonotype. The DNA of the CDR3 is TGTGCCAGCAGTCTTCAAGGGGGGCGAAGGAACACCGGGGAGCTGTTTTTT. As protein: CASSLQGGRRNTGELFF. The rearrangement joins TRBV7-6 to TRBJ2-2, with D perhaps TRBD1 or TRBD2 (6 bases each). The CDR3 is 17 residues long. CDR1 and CDR2 (germline): SGHVS, FNYEAQ. Trimming left V 6 bases short and J 1 base short, with 18 bases between.

The table lists this clonotype with a few counts. The chain carries TRBV28 and TRBJ2-1, with D maybe TRBD1 (5 bases). With 6 bases removed from V and 8 bases from J, the gap between germline ends came to 11 bases. Looked up from germline, CDR1 is MDHEN and CDR2 is SYDVKM. CDR3 length: 12 residues. This CDR3 is CASSSKGYEQFF. CDR3 DNA sequence: TGTGCCAGCAGCAGTAAGGGGTATGAGCAGTTCTTC.

The chain is built from TRBV5-1 and TRBJ2-3; 7 bases are shared with TRBD1. Germline V gives CDR1 SGHRS, CDR2 YFSETQ. The V and J ends lost 7 bases and 0 bases, in that order; junction bases with no gene match: 8. The CDR3 loop spans 15 amino acids. For the CDR3, the DNA is TGCGCCAGCGGCCAGGGACAGCTTAGCACAGATACGCAGTATTTT. Translating gives CASGQGQLSTDTQYF.

This clonotype was picked up a small number of times. The rearrangement links TRBV12-3 or TRBV12-4 to TRBJ2-7; 9 nucleotides line up with TRBD2. Trimming took 6 bases from V and 2 from J; bases not matched to a gene: 5. The CDR3 covers 14 residues. This chain's CDR3 is CASRLAGQTYEQYF. CDR3 nucleotides: TGTGCCAGCAGGCTAGCGGGGCAAACCTACGAGCAGTACTTC.

In its sample, this clonotype was seen a few times. The chain carries TRBV20-1 and TRBJ1-1; D remains unclear. V dropped 6 bases and J dropped 3 bases, with 11 bases sitting between them. Germline loops: CDR1 DFQATT, CDR2 SNEGSKA (reference sequence). This CDR3 has 12 amino acids. CDR3 sequence reads: CSASSRDTEAFF. DNA for the CDR3: TGCAGTGCCAGTTCTAGAGACACTGAAGCTTTCTTT.

The table lists this clonotype with a few counts. The rearrangement links TRBV11-2 to TRBJ1-1, with D possibly being TRBD1 (5 bases). CDR3 size: 14 residues. The germline CDR1 and CDR2 sequences are SGHAT and FQNNGV. Trimming stripped 3 bases from V and 3 bases from J, with 11 bases between. DNA for the CDR3: TGTGCCAGCAGCTTTTTCGGGGGGGACACTGAAGCTTTCTTT. Translated: CASSFFGGDTEAFF. The whole variable domain, remainder taken from reference TRBV11-2 and TRBJ1-1, is EAGVAQSPRYKIIEKRQSVAFWCNPISGHATLYWYQQILGQGPKLLIQFQNNGVVDDSQLPKDRFSAERLKGVDSTLKIQPAKLEDSAVYLCASSFFGGDTEAFFGQGTRLTVV.

A few counts support this clonotype. The CDR3, as DNA: TGCGCCAGCAGCCCGGGACAGGGCACTTCGAACACTGAAGCTTTCTTT. It encodes CASSPGQGTSNTEAFF. This chain joins TRBV5-1 and TRBJ1-1, with 9 bases that match TRBD1. The CDR3 sequence is 16 residues long. Germline-derived CDR1 and CDR2 are SGHRS and YFSETQ. After removal of 4 bases from V and 1 base from J, the junction contained 8 bases not matched to a gene.

This chain links TRBV7-9 with TRBJ2-6; D gene unclear. The CDR3 is 14 amino acids. From germline, CDR1 is SEHNR and CDR2 FQNEAQ (reference sequence). The V end was cut by 0 bases, the J end by 3 bases, with 3 bases between. CDR3 in amino acids: CASSLANGANVLTF. CDR3 nucleotide sequence: TGTGCCAGCAGCTTAGCTAATGGGGCCAACGTCCTGACTTTC.

V usage is TRBV29-1 and J usage is TRBJ2-1; TRBD2 matches at 7 bases. Germline V gene data show CDR1 as SQVTM and CDR2 as ANQGSEA. Trimming took 3 bases from V and 2 from J; bases not matched to a gene: 4. The CDR3 covers 14 residues. DNA for the CDR3: TGCAGCGTTGACACAGCGGGGACCTACAATGAGCAGTTCTTC. It is translated as CSVDTAGTYNEQFF.

The V gene is TRBV5-4, the J gene TRBJ2-3; TRBD2 aligns across 8 bases. Looked up from germline, CDR1 is SGHNT and CDR2 is YYREEE (reference sequence). This CDR3 comprises 15 residues. V was pared by 2 bases and J by 3 bases, with 5 bases of the junction left unmatched. The CDR3 loop reads CASSLTGGPTDTQYF. The CDR3 DNA follows: TGTGCCAGCAGCTTAACGGGGGGGCCGACAGATACGCAGTATTTT.